This record concerns one T cell receptor beta chain sequence. Germline V gene data show CDR1 as SGHTA and CDR2 as FQGNSA. The CDR3 totals 16 residues. V gave up 1 base and J gave up 4 bases; unmatched junction bases: 2. These data are taken from a study of blood T cell repertoires in COVID-19. Across the whole study: The United States, Italy and Spain were the sources of the acute and convalescent COVID-19 samples. Sources were T cells, B-cell-depleted T cells, or PBMCs; the material itself was cDNA or gDNA.

Per the authors' pipeline: From reference gene primer amplification, estimates of nucleated cell counts were derived. Assay: immunoSEQ multiplex PCR; the TCRdb copy retains only in-frame clones and omits some. V, J and clone size are those of that table, while D and trimming were read from the DNA. Among roughly 120,000 clones, about 88% were seen once, and the ten largest hold over 1.2%. Sequenced: peripheral blood. The TCR originated in a man aged 35-49 years with acute or convalescent COVID-19. V and J are TRBV7-2 and TRBJ2-1; 12 bases match TRBD2. The CDR3 sequence is CASSLVGTSGYNEQFF. The CDR3 DNA sequence: TGTGCCAGCAGCTTAGTGGGGACTAGCGGGTACAATGAGCAGTTCTTC.